The T cell receptor beta chain described here comes from a study of shared clonotypes between healthy human individuals. Study results and caveats: Researchers sampled blood only, noting tissue repertoires likely differ.

The germline V gene encodes CDR1 LGHNA and CDR2 YSLEER. V lost 2 bases and J lost 4, with 0 bases in between. This CDR3 is built from 11 residues. This clone was observed a few times. The antigen is not known. Other DNA sequences in the sample encode the same CDR3. Produced via immunoSEQ multiplex PCR; TCRdb's table is partial and in-frame only. The sample has 2 million to 2.5 million clones; 85% to 95% are singletons. The gene calls are TRBV4-3 and TRBJ2-1; D is unclear. What was sequenced was naive CD4+ T cells from PBMCs. The subset was: CD45RA+ positively selected. The receptor's source is a man aged 18 to 30 in good health. Some clones in this sample may be carry-over from other donors' samples. CDR3 protein: CASSQYNEQFF. The CDR3 DNA follows: TGCGCCAGCAGCCAATACAATGAGCAGTTCTTC.